The 29 T cell receptor beta chains below were found in one sample sequenced in a study of molecular identifiers for immune sequencing clone quantification. Each CDR3 protein is one row after TCRdb ran MiXCR on the PCR reads. The sample includes approximately 670,000 distinct CDR3 sequences, 15% to 20% seen only once; the top ten take 0.85% to 0.9%. The sample was naive CD8+ T cells from blood, with Jurkat cell RNA spiked in. The subset denotes: FACS-sorted CD8+CD4-CCR7+CD45RA+ naive T cells. The receptors were sampled from a human donor in good health. Some libraries in this study had Jurkat cell RNA spiked in.

Many counts were recorded for this clonotype. CDR3 protein: CASSLNHGGWVEKLFF. In DNA, the CDR3 is TGTGCCAGCAGCTTAAACCACGGAGGCTGGGTAGAAAAACTGTTTTTT. V and J are TRBV7-8 and TRBJ1-4; D is unresolved. CDR3 length: 16 amino acids. Between the trimmed V and J ends, which lost 2 bases and 8 bases, there was a span of 18 bases. Germline loops: CDR1 SGHVS, CDR2 FQNEAQ.

This clonotype has ten or more counts. The chain joins TRBV14 to TRBJ1-1; perhaps TRBD1 as D (5 bases). Per germline, CDR1 SGHDN and CDR2 FVKESK. V lost 4 bases and J lost 3, with 9 bases in between. The CDR3 loop spans 13 amino acids. The CDR3 DNA is TGTGCCAGCAGCCGAAGACAGCACACTGAAGCTTTCTTT. This sequence encodes CASSRRQHTEAFF.

The rearrangement uses TRBV19 and TRBJ1-1; D gene ambiguous. The CDR3 is 13 amino acids. Germline CDR1 reads LNHDA; CDR2 reads SQIVND (reference sequence). V was shortened by 6 bases and J by 1 base, with 9 bases between the two germline ends. CDR3 in DNA: TGTGCCAGTAGGTATGCAGCGAACACTGAAGCTTTCTTT. This sequence encodes CASRYAANTEAFF.

This clonotype was found many times. V and J are TRBV19 and TRBJ2-7, with 7 bases identical to TRBD1. Trimming cost V 1 base and J 3 bases; bases outside gene matches: 3. The V gene's germline CDR1 is LNHDA and CDR2 SQIVND (reference sequence). This CDR3 has 14 residues. CDR3 DNA sequence: TGTGCCAGTAGTATAGGGGGACAGAACTACGAGCAGTACTTC. It specifies CASSIGGQNYEQYF.

Comments on this clonotype: A much larger clone lies a single base off, so this may be a read error. This rearrangement joins TRBV2 to TRBJ1-2, with D possibly TRBD1 on 6 matching bases. CDR1 SNHLY and CDR2 FYNNEI come from the germline V gene. The length of the CDR3 is 16 residues. Trimming pared 4 bases from V and 1 base from J, leaving 16 bases between. CDR3 region: CASSGEEAGVNYGYTF. CDR3 nucleotide sequence: TGTGCCAGCAGTGGAGAAGAGGCAGGGGTTAACTATGGCTACACCTTC.

This clonotype was counted a few times. This chain uses TRBV6-5 with TRBJ2-1; perhaps TRBD2 as D (5 bases). This CDR3 region has 15 residues. CDR1 and CDR2 (germline): MNHEY, SVGAGI. The germline V and J ends were trimmed by 6 bases and 7 bases, with 19 bases remaining between them. CDR3 residues: CASSSTVTGMNEQFF. The CDR3 region has the DNA TGTGCCAGCAGCTCCACAGTCACGGGGATGAATGAGCAGTTCTTC.

In DNA form, the CDR3 reads TGTGCCAGCAGCACTAGCGGGAGGCCCGCCTACGAGCAGTACTTC. It specifies CASSTSGRPAYEQYF. The rearrangement links TRBV5-5 to TRBJ2-7, with 12 bases identical to TRBD2. The CDR3 is 15 amino acids. Unmatched junction bases numbered 4, after V lost 4 bases and J lost 2 bases. Germline V gene data show CDR1 as SGHKS and CDR2 as YYEKEE (reference sequence).

This clonotype was recorded at least ten times. V is TRBV3-1 and J is TRBJ2-3; unclear D gene. Trimming stripped 1 base from V and 3 bases from J, with 11 bases between. This CDR3 region has 15 residues. The germline V gene has CDR1 LGHDT and CDR2 YNNKEL (reference sequence). The CDR3, as DNA: TGTGCCAGCAGCCAAGGAGTGAGGTGGACAGATACGCAGTATTTT. Translated: CASSQGVRWTDTQYF.

As for this clonotype: At one boundary the junction diverges from the germline segment, which might be a read error. V is TRBV13 and J is TRBJ2-7; 11 bases map to TRBD2. Looked up from germline, CDR1 is PRHDT and CDR2 is FYEKMQ (reference sequence). The CDR3 extends over 15 amino acids. CDR3 nucleotides: TGTGCCAGCAGCTCCCGGACTAGCGGGTACTACGAGCAGTACTTT. Protein sequence: CASSSRTSGYYEQYF.

This clonotype came up a few times. This rearrangement joins TRBV13 to TRBJ1-1, with D perhaps matching TRBD1 (6 bases). The CDR3 runs 17 residues. Between the trimmed V and J ends, which lost 5 bases and 3 bases, there was a span of 22 bases. Germline-derived CDR1 and CDR2 are PRHDT and FYEKMQ (reference sequence). CDR3 sequence: CASSPQGSEGGDTEAFF. The CDR3 bases are TGTGCCAGCAGCCCACAGGGTAGTGAGGGAGGGGACACTGAAGCTTTCTTT.

This clonotype was detected ten times or more. The chain uses TRBV11-2 and TRBJ2-7; 11 bases line up with TRBD2. Looked up from germline, CDR1 is SGHAT and CDR2 is FQNNGV. Germline trimming cut 5 bases from V and 4 bases from J; bases unmatched to any gene: 7. The length of the CDR3 is 15 residues. The CDR3 nucleotides are TGTGCCAGCAGCCCGGGGACTAGCGGAAAATACGAGCAGTACTTC. Amino acid sequence: CASSPGTSGKYEQYF.

In its sample, this clonotype was seen a few times. The gene calls are TRBV7-9 and TRBJ2-1, with D tentatively TRBD1 (5 bases). Germline CDR1 SEHNR, CDR2 FQNEAQ (reference sequence). The CDR3 runs 11 residues. The ends were cut back, 8 bases at V and 10 bases at J, with 12 bases in the middle. CDR3: CASQLGAEQFF. The CDR3 DNA reads TGTGCCAGCCAGCTAGGGGCAGAGCAGTTCTTC.

A word on this clonotype: The junction departs from germline at one end; a sequencing error may be responsible. The chain has TRBV6-2 or TRBV6-3 and TRBJ2-1; possible D gene TRBD1, 6 bases. CDR1 and CDR2 (germline): MNHEY, SVGEGT. CDR3 length: 15 amino acids. The CDR3 sequence: CASTTVGTPYSEQFF. DNA of the CDR3: TGTGCCAGCACTACAGTCGGGACACCGTACAGTGAGCAGTTCTTC.

This clonotype was counted at least ten times. This chain connects TRBV7-9 to TRBJ1-4; D is undetermined. The CDR3 totals 13 residues. Germline V CDR1 and CDR2: SEHNR, FQNEAQ (reference sequence). V lost 4 bases and J lost 5, with 8 bases in between. The CDR3 sequence: CASSSVSNEKLFF. For the CDR3, the DNA is TGTGCCAGCAGCTCTGTTTCGAATGAAAAACTGTTTTTT.

This clonotype was recorded a few times. This chain joins TRBV6-5 and TRBJ2-1; TRBD1 aligns across 11 bases. Losses at the gene ends were 6 bases for V and 8 bases for J; bases not matched to a gene: 6. The germline V gene has CDR1 MNHEY and CDR2 SVGAGI. The CDR3 length is 14 residues. The CDR3 bases are TGTGCCAGCAGCGCGGGACAGGGGGTTTATGAGCAGTTCTTC. This sequence encodes CASSAGQGVYEQFF.

Comments on this clonotype: It may be a read error: a sequence one base away is much more abundant. This is likely a read error, given that the CDR3 carries no conserved phenylalanine or tryptophan at its end. The gene calls are TRBV7-9 and TRBJ1-1; 9 bases map to TRBD1. V trimming: 1 base; J trimming: 1 base; junction bases outside the gene matches: 4. The CDR3 runs 16 residues. CDR1 is SEHNR and CDR2 is FQNEAQ in the germline V gene (reference sequence). CDR3 protein: CASSLGPGQGNTEAFL. In nucleotides, the CDR3 is TGTGCCAGCAGCTTAGGCCCGGGACAGGGGAACACTGAAGCTTTCCTT.

This clonotype was recorded at least ten times. The genes are TRBV6-6 and TRBJ1-2, with 8 bases lining up with TRBD1. The CDR3 consists of 16 residues. In germline, CDR1 is MNHNY, CDR2 SVGAGI (reference sequence). Trimming at V came to 6 bases and at J to 2 bases, leaving 11 bases not matched to a gene. The CDR3 DNA reads TGTGCCAGCAGCCACCTCCGACAGGGGACAAACTATGGCTACACCTTC. The encoded protein is CASSHLRQGTNYGYTF.

To note about this clonotype: A much larger clone lies a single base off, so this may be a read error. The V and J genes are TRBV4-1 and TRBJ2-5; 7 positions agree with TRBD1. Germline values: CDR1 MGHRA, CDR2 YSYEKL. This CDR3 is 14 amino acids long. The CDR3 DNA is TGCGCCAGCAGCCAAGGACAGGGCCCAGAGACCCAGCACTTC. This sequence encodes CASSQGQGPETQHF.

As concerns this clonotype: A much larger clone lies a single base off, so this may be a read error. The chain combines TRBV21-1 with TRBJ1-2; the DNA was not used to check the table's D call, TRBD1. TRBV21-1 constitutes a pseudogene. CDR3 size: 13 residues. The CDR3 nucleotides read TGTGCCGACTTCTCCGGGGCTAACTATGGCTACACCTTC. Residues: CADFSGANYGYTF.

This clonotype was counted at least ten times. One junction end does not reproduce the germline sequence, and a read error may be involved. V is TRBV4-1 and J is TRBJ2-5, with D possibly matching TRBD2 (6 bases). The CDR3 is made up of 15 amino acids. Germline V gives CDR1 MGHRA, CDR2 YSYEKL. The chain's CDR3 is CASSKEGGGQETQYF. The CDR3 DNA reads TGCGCCAGCAGCAAAGAAGGCGGAGGGCAAGAGACCCAGTACTTC.

About this clonotype: A read error may explain this, as a much larger clone is one base away. The V call is TRBV7-2, the J call TRBJ2-7, with 9 bases aligning to TRBD2. V lost 5 bases to trimming and J lost 8 bases; unmatched junction nucleotides: 4. Germline CDR1 reads SGHTA; CDR2 reads FQGNSA. The CDR3 is made up of 12 amino acids. In nucleotides, the CDR3 is TGTGCCAGCAGCCTACCTAGCGGGAAGCAGTACTTC. Amino acids: CASSLPSGKQYF.

This clonotype has only a few counts. The J gene is TRBJ2-1, the V gene TRBV4-3; TRBD1 agrees at 8 bases. The V and J ends lost 1 base and 7 bases, in that order; junction bases with no gene match: 6. The CDR3 has 15 residues. CDR1 and CDR2 (germline): LGHNA, YSLEER. Written as DNA, the CDR3 is TGCGCCAGCAGCCAAGGGCGTCAGGGGGCGAATGAGCAGTTCTTC. Translated, it gives CASSQGRQGANEQFF.

The chain couples TRBV29-1 to TRBJ1-2; the match to TRBD1 covers 8 bases. Per germline, CDR1 SQVTM and CDR2 ANQGSEA. V lost 3 bases to trimming and J lost 7 bases; unmatched junction nucleotides: 4. This CDR3 is built from 12 residues. CDR3 sequence (DNA): TGCAGCGTTGAGGGCAGGGGGCCTGGCTACACCTTC. Protein product: CSVEGRGPGYTF.

This clonotype showed up just a few times. This chain joins TRBV4-2 and TRBJ2-7; D unclear. The V gene's germline CDR1 is LGHNA and CDR2 YNFKEQ. Between the trimmed V and J ends, which lost 1 base and 6 bases, there was a span of 16 bases. The CDR3 spans 15 residues. CDR3 sequence (DNA): TGTGCCAGCAGCCAAGGGACCCCCCTTCTGAGCGAGCAGTACTTC. Translation gives CASSQGTPLLSEQYF.

In regard to this clonotype: The CDR3 does not close with the conserved phenylalanine or tryptophan, likely indicating a read error. J is TRBJ2-7 and V is TRBV5-6, with D possibly being TRBD1 (6 bases). The germline V gene encodes CDR1 SGHDT and CDR2 YYEEEE. Trimming took off 4 bases at V and 2 bases at J, with 7 bases between the two ends. The CDR3 is 12 amino acids. The DNA for the CDR3 is TGTGCCAGCAGCGACAGGACCTACGAGCAGTACCTC. Its translation is CASSDRTYEQYL.

This clonotype was seen at least ten times. The genes are TRBV2 and TRBJ2-7; D perhaps matches TRBD1 (6 bases). The germline V and J ends were trimmed by 7 bases and 2 bases, with 15 bases remaining between them. Germline V lookup: CDR1 SNHLY, CDR2 FYNNEI. CDR3 length: 14 residues. The CDR3 DNA sequence: TGTGCCAGCACCCCCAAGGGGGAGACCTACGAGCAGTACTTC. Amino acid sequence: CASTPKGETYEQYF. The whole variable domain, filled in from reference TRBV2 and TRBJ2-7, reads EPEVTQTPSHQVTQMGQEVILRCVPISNHLYFYWYRQILGQKVEFLVSFYNNEISEKSEIFDDQFSVERPDGSNFTLKIRSTKLEDSAMYFCASTPKGETYEQYFGPGTRLTVT.

Many counts were recorded for this clonotype. V usage is TRBV18 and J usage is TRBJ2-2; 7 nucleotides agree with TRBD1. Germline V CDR1 and CDR2: KGHSH, LQKENI. The CDR3 is 16 amino acids. Losses at the gene ends were 3 bases for V and 6 bases for J; bases not matched to a gene: 10. CDR3 in amino acids: CASSPGQTFAAGELFF. The CDR3 DNA follows: TGTGCCAGCTCACCGGGACAGACGTTCGCCGCCGGGGAGCTGTTTTTT.

The V and J genes are TRBV9 and TRBJ2-5, with a possible D match to TRBD1 (6 bases). The CDR3 loop spans 13 amino acids. The V end was cut by 3 bases, the J end by 5 bases, with 11 bases between. The germline gives CDR1 SGDLS, CDR2 YYNGEE. CDR3 sequence reads: CASSGRGWETQYF. CDR3 sequence (DNA): TGTGCCAGCAGCGGCAGGGGATGGGAGACCCAGTACTTC.

In its sample, this clonotype was seen many times. The rearrangement links TRBV5-4 to TRBJ2-1; D not resolved. Trimming took off 2 bases at V and 7 bases at J, with 10 bases between the two ends. CDR1 and CDR2 (germline): SGHNT, YYREEE (reference sequence). CDR3 length equals 13 residues. The CDR3 sequence is CASSFTLGNEQFF. As DNA, the CDR3 is TGTGCCAGCAGCTTCACCCTAGGGAATGAGCAGTTCTTC.